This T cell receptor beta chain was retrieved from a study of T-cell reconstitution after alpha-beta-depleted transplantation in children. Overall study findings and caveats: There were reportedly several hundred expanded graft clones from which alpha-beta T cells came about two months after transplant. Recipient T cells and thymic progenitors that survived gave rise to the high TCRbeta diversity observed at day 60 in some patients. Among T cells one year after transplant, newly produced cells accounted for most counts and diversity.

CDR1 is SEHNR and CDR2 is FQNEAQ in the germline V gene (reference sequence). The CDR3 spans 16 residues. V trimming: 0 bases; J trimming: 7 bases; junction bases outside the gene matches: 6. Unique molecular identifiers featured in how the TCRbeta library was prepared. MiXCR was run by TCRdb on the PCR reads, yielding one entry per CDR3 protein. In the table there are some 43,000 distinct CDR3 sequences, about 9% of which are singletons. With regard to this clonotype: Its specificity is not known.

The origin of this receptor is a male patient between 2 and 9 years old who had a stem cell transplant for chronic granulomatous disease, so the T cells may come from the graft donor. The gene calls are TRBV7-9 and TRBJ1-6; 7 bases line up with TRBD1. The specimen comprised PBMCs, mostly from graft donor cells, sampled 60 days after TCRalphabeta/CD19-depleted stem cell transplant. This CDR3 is CASSLAGGTENSPLHF. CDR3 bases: TGTGCCAGCAGCTTAGCGGGCGGGACAGAAAATTCACCCCTCCACTTT.